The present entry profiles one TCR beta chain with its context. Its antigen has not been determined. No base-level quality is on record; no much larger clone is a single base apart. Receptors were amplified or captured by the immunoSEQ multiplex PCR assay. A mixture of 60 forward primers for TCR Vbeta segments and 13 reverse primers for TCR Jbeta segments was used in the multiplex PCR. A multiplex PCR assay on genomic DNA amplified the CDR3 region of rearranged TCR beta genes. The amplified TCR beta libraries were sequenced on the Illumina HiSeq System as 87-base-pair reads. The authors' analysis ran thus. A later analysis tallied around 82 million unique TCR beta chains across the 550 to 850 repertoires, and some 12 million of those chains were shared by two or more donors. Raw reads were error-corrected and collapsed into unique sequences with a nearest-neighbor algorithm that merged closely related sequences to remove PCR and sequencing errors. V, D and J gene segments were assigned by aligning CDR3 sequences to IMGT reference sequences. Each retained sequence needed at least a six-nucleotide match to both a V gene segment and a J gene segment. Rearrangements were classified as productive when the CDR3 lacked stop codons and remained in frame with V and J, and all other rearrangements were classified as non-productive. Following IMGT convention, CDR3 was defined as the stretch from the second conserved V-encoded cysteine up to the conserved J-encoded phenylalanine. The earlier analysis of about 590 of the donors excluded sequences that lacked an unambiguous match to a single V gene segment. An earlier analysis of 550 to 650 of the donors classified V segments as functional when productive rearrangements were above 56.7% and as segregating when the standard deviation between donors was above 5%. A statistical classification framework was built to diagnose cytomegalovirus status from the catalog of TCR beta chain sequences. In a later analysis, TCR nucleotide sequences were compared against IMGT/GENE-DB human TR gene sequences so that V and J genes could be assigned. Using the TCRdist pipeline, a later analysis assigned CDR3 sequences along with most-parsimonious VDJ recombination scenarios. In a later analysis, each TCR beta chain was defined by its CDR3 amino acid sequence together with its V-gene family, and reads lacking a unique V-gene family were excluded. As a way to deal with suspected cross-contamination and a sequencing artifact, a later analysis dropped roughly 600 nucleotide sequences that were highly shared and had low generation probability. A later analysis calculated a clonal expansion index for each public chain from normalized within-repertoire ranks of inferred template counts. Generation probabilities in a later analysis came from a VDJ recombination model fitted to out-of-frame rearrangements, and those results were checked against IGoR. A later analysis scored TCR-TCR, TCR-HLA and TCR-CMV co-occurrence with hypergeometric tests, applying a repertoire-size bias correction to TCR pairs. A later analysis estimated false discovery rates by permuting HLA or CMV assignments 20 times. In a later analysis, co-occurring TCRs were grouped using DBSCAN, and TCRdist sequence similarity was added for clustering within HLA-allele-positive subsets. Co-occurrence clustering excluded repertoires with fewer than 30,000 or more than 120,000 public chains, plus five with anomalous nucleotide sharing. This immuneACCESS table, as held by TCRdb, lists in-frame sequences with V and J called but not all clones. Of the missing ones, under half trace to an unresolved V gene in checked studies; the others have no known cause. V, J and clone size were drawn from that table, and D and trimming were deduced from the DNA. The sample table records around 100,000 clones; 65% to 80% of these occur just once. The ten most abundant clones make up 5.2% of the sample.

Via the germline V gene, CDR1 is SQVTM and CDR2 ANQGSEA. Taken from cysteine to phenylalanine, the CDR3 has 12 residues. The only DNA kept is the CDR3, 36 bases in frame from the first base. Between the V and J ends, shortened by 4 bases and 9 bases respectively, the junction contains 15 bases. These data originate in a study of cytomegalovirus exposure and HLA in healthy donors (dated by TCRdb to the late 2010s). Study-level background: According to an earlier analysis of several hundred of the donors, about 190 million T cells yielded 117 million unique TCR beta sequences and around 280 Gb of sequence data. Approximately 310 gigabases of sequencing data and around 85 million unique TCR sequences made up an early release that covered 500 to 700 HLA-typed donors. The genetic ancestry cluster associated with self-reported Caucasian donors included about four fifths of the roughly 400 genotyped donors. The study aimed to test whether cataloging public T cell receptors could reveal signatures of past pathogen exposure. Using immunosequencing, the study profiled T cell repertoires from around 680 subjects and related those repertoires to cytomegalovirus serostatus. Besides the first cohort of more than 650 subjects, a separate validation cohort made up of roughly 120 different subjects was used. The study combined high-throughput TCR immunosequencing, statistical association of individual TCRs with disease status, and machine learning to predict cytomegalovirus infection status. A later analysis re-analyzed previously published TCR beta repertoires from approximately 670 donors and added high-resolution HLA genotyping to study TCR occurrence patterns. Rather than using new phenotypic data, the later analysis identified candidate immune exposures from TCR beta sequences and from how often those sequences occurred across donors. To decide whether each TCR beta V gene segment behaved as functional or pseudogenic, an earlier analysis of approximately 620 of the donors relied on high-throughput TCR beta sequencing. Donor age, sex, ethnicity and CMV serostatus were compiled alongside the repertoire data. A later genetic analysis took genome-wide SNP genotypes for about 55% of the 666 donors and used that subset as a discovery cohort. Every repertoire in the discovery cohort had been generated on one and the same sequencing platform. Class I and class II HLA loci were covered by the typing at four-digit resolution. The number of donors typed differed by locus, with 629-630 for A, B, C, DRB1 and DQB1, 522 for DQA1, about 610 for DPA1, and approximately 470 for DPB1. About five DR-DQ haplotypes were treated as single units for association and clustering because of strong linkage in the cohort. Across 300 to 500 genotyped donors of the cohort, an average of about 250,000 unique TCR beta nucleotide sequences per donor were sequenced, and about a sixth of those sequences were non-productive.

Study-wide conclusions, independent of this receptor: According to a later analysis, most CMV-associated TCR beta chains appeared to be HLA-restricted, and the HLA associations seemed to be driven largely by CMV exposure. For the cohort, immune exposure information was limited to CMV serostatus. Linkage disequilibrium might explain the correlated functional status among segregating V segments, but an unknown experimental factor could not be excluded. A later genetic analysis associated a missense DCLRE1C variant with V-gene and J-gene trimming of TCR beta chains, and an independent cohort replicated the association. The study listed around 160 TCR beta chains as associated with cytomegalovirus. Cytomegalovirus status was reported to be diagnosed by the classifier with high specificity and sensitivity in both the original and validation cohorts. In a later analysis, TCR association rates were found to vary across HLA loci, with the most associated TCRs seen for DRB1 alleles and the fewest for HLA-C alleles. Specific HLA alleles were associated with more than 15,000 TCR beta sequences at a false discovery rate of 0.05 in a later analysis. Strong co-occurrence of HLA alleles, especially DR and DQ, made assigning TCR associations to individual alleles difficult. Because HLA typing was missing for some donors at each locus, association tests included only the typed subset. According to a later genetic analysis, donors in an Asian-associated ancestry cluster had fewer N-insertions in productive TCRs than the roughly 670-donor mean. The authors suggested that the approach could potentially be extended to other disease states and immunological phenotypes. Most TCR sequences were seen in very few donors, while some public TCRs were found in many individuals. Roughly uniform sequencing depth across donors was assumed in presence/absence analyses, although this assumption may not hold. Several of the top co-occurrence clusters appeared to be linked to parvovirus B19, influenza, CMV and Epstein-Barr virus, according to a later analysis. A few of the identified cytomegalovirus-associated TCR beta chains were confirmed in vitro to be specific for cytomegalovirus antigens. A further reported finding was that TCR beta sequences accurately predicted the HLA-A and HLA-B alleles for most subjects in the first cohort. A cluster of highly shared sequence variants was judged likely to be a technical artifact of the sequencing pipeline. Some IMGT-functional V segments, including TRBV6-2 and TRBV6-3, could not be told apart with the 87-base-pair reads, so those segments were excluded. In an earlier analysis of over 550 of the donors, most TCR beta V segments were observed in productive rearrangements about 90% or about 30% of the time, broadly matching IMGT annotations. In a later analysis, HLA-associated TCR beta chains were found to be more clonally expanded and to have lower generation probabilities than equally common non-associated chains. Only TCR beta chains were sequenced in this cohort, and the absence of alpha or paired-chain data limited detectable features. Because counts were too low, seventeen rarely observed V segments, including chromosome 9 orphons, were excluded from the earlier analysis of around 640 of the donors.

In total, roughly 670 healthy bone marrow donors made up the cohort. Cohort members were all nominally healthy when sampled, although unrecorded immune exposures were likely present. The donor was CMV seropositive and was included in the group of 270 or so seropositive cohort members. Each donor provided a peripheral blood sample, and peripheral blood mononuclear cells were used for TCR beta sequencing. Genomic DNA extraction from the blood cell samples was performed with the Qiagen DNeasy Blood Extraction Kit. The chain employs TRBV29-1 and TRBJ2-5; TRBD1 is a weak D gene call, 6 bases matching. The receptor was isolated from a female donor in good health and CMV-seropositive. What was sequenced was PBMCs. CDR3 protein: CSVGQDGWAQYF. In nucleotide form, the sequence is TGCAGCGTTGGACAGGACGGGTGGGCCCAGTACTTC.